This T cell receptor beta chain originates from a study of tumor-infiltrating lymphocytes in primary liver carcinoma. Across the whole study: Staged T1-T3 N0M0, the tumors had sizes that ranged from about 4.2 to 10 cm across. Each sample had roughly 3.65 to 7.5 million productive TCRbeta reads regardless of tissue type. Findings of the study overall: A significantly higher top-250-clone fraction was found in tumors than in blood (p = 0.039).

TCR beta cDNA was made from around 520 ng total RNA with a constant-region primer. Three rounds of nested multiplex PCR with slightly modified ARM-PCR produced TCR beta libraries. Amplification in the first two PCR rounds was performed using TRBV1-TRBV30 forward primers and a C-beta reverse primer for roughly 9 cycles each. A single record per CDR3 protein comes from TCRdb applying MiXCR to the multiplex PCR reads. The sample consists of over 100,000 distinct CDR3 sequences, around 70% of them appearing once. Bulk tissue was left unsorted, and RNA and DNA were co-extracted from 20-30 mg of it. Patients diagnosed with primary liver carcinoma received treatment through surgical resection. A word on this clonotype: Its antigen is undetermined. One junction end does not reproduce the germline sequence, and a read error may be involved.

From germline, CDR1 is SQVTM and CDR2 ANQGSEA. This CDR3 comprises 12 residues. V and J are TRBV29-1 and TRBJ1-2, with D perhaps TRBD1 (5 bases). The source material was tumor-adjacent normal liver tissue. The clonotype was recovered from a woman aged 55-70 years with primary liver carcinoma and hepatitis B virus infection. The CDR3 region is CRVEGRGDGYTF. CDR3 DNA: TGCAGGGTTGAAGGGCGGGGCGATGGCTACACCTTC.